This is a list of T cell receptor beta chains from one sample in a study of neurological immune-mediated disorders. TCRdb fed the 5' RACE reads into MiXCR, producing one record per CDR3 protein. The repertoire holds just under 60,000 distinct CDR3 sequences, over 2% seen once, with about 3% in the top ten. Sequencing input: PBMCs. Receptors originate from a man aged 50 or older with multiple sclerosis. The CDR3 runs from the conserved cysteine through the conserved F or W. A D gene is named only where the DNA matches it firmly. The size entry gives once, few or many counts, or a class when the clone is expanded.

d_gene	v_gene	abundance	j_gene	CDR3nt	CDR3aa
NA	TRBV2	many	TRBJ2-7	TGTGCCACCGAGGGGGTCGGCTACGAGCAGTACTTC	CATEGVGYEQYF
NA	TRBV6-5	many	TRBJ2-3	TGTGCCAGCAGCCCTAGCAGACGCACAGATACGCAGTATTTT	CASSPSRRTDTQYF
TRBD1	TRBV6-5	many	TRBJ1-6	TGTGCCAGCAGGCCGCGACAGGGGGCACCCCTCCACTTT	CASRPRQGAPLHF
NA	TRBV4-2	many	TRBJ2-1	TGTGCCAGCAGCCAAGCCTCAGGGGAGGTCAATGAGCAGTTCTTC	CASSQASGEVNEQFF
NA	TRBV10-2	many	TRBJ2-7	TGCGCCAGCAGTGAGGGGTGGGGGTACGAGCAGTACTTC	CASSEGWGYEQYF
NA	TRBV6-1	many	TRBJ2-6	TGTGCCAGCAGTGAAGTGCGGGGATCTGGGGCCAACGTCCTGACTTTC	CASSEVRGSGANVLTF
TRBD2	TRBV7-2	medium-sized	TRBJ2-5	TGTGCCAGCAGCTTAGAGTCAGGGACTAGTATGTTC	CASSLESGTSMF
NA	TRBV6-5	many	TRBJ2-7	TGTGCCAGCAGATCCTACGTCGACTGGACAGCAAGCTCCTACGAGCAGTACTTC	CASRSYVDWTASSYEQYF
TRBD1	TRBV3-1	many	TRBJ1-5	TGTGCCAGCAGCCAAGGACAGGGTCGGGGACCCCAGCATTTT	CASSQGQGRGPQHF
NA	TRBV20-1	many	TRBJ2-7	TGCAGTGCCGAGACGGACTACAACCTCTCCTACGAGCAGTACTTC	CSAETDYNLSYEQYF
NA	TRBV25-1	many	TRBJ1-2	TGTGCCAGCTCAAGGCAGGGGTATGGCTACACCTTC	CASSRQGYGYTF
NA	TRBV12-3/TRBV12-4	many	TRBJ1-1	TGTGCCAGCAGTTTAACTTTGCGGGGAAACACTGAAGCTTTCTTT	CASSLTLRGNTEAFF
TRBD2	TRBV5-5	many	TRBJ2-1	TGTGCCAGCAGCTTGGCTGGCCAGCGGGGGGGCCGTTCCTACAATGAGCAGTTCTTC	CASSLAGQRGGRSYNEQFF
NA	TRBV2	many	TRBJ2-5	TGTGCCAGCAGTTTTGGGATGGCCGGATTGGAGACCCAGTACTTC	CASSFGMAGLETQYF
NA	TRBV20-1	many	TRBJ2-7	TGCAGGCAAAGGTGTGGGTACGAGCAGTACTTC	CRQRCGYEQYF